This is a list of T cell receptor beta chains from one sample in a study of regulatory T cells in long-lasting Graves disease. TCRdb reprocessed the multiplex PCR reads via MiXCR and lists one record per CDR3 protein. In the table there are about 460,000 distinct CDR3 sequences, approximately 22% of which are singletons. The source material was peripheral blood mononuclear cells (PBMCs), sampled when the disease was refractory, from a patient treated with antithyroid drugs. All receptors come from a female donor with Graves disease. Each CDR3 is given with its conserved first and last residue. Fields, in order: CDR3 DNA, CDR3 protein, J gene, D gene, V gene, clone size. D genes are given only for firm matches. Clone size is stated in some rows and not others, as once, few, many or a class when expanded.

DNA: TGTGCCAGCTGCTTGGGGGGAACTGAAGCTTTCTTT
CDR3: CASCLGGTEAFF
J: TRBJ1-1
D: -
V: TRBV28
size: many

DNA: TGCGCCAGCAGCTTGGTATACAGCACAGATACGCAGTATTTT
CDR3: CASSLVYSTDTQYF
J: TRBJ2-3
D: -
V: TRBV5-1
size: few

DNA: TGTGCCAGCAGACGGACTATTCGGACCCAGTACTTC
CDR3: CASRRTIRTQYF
J: TRBJ2-5
D: -
V: TRBV5-8
size: -

DNA: TGTGCCAGCAGGCAAAGGTTTACCGGGAGGAACGGGGAGCTGTTTTTT
CDR3: CASRQRFTGRNGELFF
J: TRBJ2-2
D: TRBD2
V: TRBV3-1
size: -

DNA: TGTGCCAGCAGCCAAGACTACAGCTATGGCTACACCTTC
CDR3: CASSQDYSYGYTF
J: TRBJ1-2
D: -
V: TRBV3-1
size: many

DNA: TGCAGTGTAGGGGGAACGAACTCCTACGAGCAGTACTTC
CDR3: CSVGGTNSYEQYF
J: TRBJ2-7
D: -
V: TRBV20-1
size: -

DNA: TGTGCCAGCAGCTTAGGCACGGTTAACTATGGCTACACCTTC
CDR3: CASSLGTVNYGYTF
J: TRBJ1-2
D: -
V: TRBV7-2
size: many

DNA: TGTGCCAGCAGCGCGGACGGAAATCAGCCCCAGCATTTT
CDR3: CASSADGNQPQHF
J: TRBJ1-5
D: -
V: TRBV9
size: few

DNA: TGTGCCAGCAAGACGACTAGCGGGACGGGCGATGAGCAGTTCTTC
CDR3: CASKTTSGTGDEQFF
J: TRBJ2-1
D: TRBD2
V: TRBV6-1
size: few

DNA: TGCAGCGTTTGGACAGGGGGGACGAACACTGAAGCTTTCTTT
CDR3: CSVWTGGTNTEAFF
J: TRBJ1-1
D: TRBD1
V: TRBV29-1
size: -

DNA: TGTGCCAGCAGCCCTAGCGGGAGTCCCAACACCGGGGAGCTGTTTTTT
CDR3: CASSPSGSPNTGELFF
J: TRBJ2-2
D: TRBD2
V: TRBV7-3
size: -

DNA: TGCAGCGTTGAGGAGGGAGGGAACACTGAAGCTTTCTTT
CDR3: CSVEEGGNTEAFF
J: TRBJ1-1
D: -
V: TRBV29-1
size: few

DNA: TGTGCCAGCAGCCCCTGGTGGGATAGCAATCAGCCCCAGCATTTT
CDR3: CASSPWWDSNQPQHF
J: TRBJ1-5
D: -
V: TRBV9
size: -

DNA: TGTGCCAGCAGCATGACTAGTCTCACCGGGGAGCTGTTTTTT
CDR3: CASSMTSLTGELFF
J: TRBJ2-2
D: -
V: TRBV7-2
size: -

DNA: TGTGCCAGCAGCTCCCTGCGAGGGGTAATGAACACTGAAGCTTTCTTT
CDR3: CASSSLRGVMNTEAFF
J: TRBJ1-1
D: -
V: TRBV7-8
size: few

DNA: TGTGCCAGCAGTGAGGGGGCGTTTAAAGAGACCCAGTACTTC
CDR3: CASSEGAFKETQYF
J: TRBJ2-5
D: TRBD1
V: TRBV6-2/TRBV6-3
size: -

DNA: TGCAGTGCCCTAGGGCCCTTTGGAGGCTACACCTTC
CDR3: CSALGPFGGYTF
J: TRBJ1-2
D: -
V: TRBV20-1
size: many

DNA: TGTGCCAGCAGTGTCACACGCTACGAGCAGTACTTC
CDR3: CASSVTRYEQYF
J: TRBJ2-7
D: -
V: TRBV12-3/TRBV12-4
size: many

DNA: TGTGCCAGCAGCGTCCGGGACACTAACACCGGGGAGCTGTTTTTT
CDR3: CASSVRDTNTGELFF
J: TRBJ2-2
D: -
V: TRBV9
size: -

DNA: TGTGCCAGCAGCCCCCAGGGCGGGAGCTCCTACGAGCAGTACTTC
CDR3: CASSPQGGSSYEQYF
J: TRBJ2-7
D: TRBD2
V: TRBV3-1
size: few

DNA: TGTGCCAGCAGTACGTATAGCGGGGGGGACTACGAGCAGTACTTC
CDR3: CASSTYSGGDYEQYF
J: TRBJ2-7
D: TRBD2
V: TRBV28
size: many

DNA: TGCAGCGTTGAAAACGGGACAGGGGGCTACGAGCAGTACTTC
CDR3: CSVENGTGGYEQYF
J: TRBJ2-7
D: TRBD1
V: TRBV29-1
size: -

DNA: TGTGCCAGCAGCACAGGGGGCATGAGGTACTATGGCTACACCTTC
CDR3: CASSTGGMRYYGYTF
J: TRBJ1-2
D: TRBD1
V: TRBV28
size: many

DNA: TGTGCCAGCAGCCAAGTAAGGGCGAAAGAGACCCAGTACTTC
CDR3: CASSQVRAKETQYF
J: TRBJ2-5
D: -
V: TRBV3-1
size: -

DNA: TGTGCCAGCAGCCAAGATCTCGCGAACACCGGGGAGCTGTTTTTT
CDR3: CASSQDLANTGELFF
J: TRBJ2-2
D: -
V: TRBV7-2
size: -

DNA: TGCGCCAGCAGAACACCGGGACTGCAGAATGAAAAACTGTTTTTT
CDR3: CASRTPGLQNEKLFF
J: TRBJ1-4
D: -
V: TRBV4-1
size: few

DNA: TGTGCCAGCAGCTTAGGACAGGAGCAGTACTTC
CDR3: CASSLGQEQYF
J: TRBJ2-7
D: -
V: TRBV7-2
size: many

DNA: TGTGCCAGCAGCGATGGACTAGCGGGGGTGAAAGAGACCCAGTACTTC
CDR3: CASSDGLAGVKETQYF
J: TRBJ2-5
D: TRBD2
V: TRBV7-8
size: many

DNA: TGCAGTGCTACCACCCAAGAGACCCAGTACTTC
CDR3: CSATTQETQYF
J: TRBJ2-5
D: -
V: TRBV20-1
size: many

DNA: TGTGCCAGCAGTGAAGAACGGGGGGGCAGCACAGATACGCAGTATTTT
CDR3: CASSEERGGSTDTQYF
J: TRBJ2-3
D: TRBD2
V: TRBV2
size: -

DNA: TGTGCCAGTAGTATGGGGACAGGGCCGGATGAGCAGTTCTTC
CDR3: CASSMGTGPDEQFF
J: TRBJ2-1
D: TRBD1
V: TRBV19
size: -

DNA: TGTGCCATCAGTGTAGGCCCCCGGGACTCTTACGAGCAGTACTTC
CDR3: CAISVGPRDSYEQYF
J: TRBJ2-7
D: -
V: TRBV10-3
size: -

DNA: TGTGCCAGTAGAATGGGACAGTGGAACACTGAAGCTTTCTTT
CDR3: CASRMGQWNTEAFF
J: TRBJ1-1
D: TRBD1
V: TRBV19
size: few

DNA: TGTGCCAGCAGCTTAACAAATGGGAACAGGGCGAGAACAACTAATGAAAAACTGTTTTTT
CDR3: CASSLTNGNRARTTNEKLFF
J: TRBJ1-4
D: -
V: TRBV7-3
size: few

DNA: TGTGCCAGCAGCGGGTCATTCACTGAAGCTTTCTTT
CDR3: CASSGSFTEAFF
J: TRBJ1-1
D: -
V: TRBV12-3/TRBV12-4
size: many

DNA: TGTGCCAGCAGCCAAGATGAAAGGACTAAAGAGACCCAGTACTTC
CDR3: CASSQDERTKETQYF
J: TRBJ2-5
D: -
V: TRBV4-2
size: few

DNA: TGTGCCATCACCAACACAGATACGCAGTATTTT
CDR3: CAITNTDTQYF
J: TRBJ2-3
D: -
V: TRBV10-3
size: -

DNA: TGTGCCAGCTCACCTTCAGAAGGGGCCTACACCTTC
CDR3: CASSPSEGAYTF
J: TRBJ1-2
D: -
V: TRBV18
size: -

DNA: TGCGCCAGCAGCTTGGTAGCTCTAATCGAGGACGAGCAGTACTTC
CDR3: CASSLVALIEDEQYF
J: TRBJ2-7
D: -
V: TRBV11-2
size: -

DNA: TGTGCCAGCAGCTCCGAGGGCCTTTCCTACGAGCAGTACTTC
CDR3: CASSSEGLSYEQYF
J: TRBJ2-7
D: -
V: TRBV5-6
size: -

DNA: TGTGCCAGCAGCTTATCAGGGAACGCCTACAATGAGCAGTTCTTC
CDR3: CASSLSGNAYNEQFF
J: TRBJ2-1
D: -
V: TRBV7-2
size: -

DNA: TGTGCCAGCAGTTACTCCGCGCATCCCTCCGCCTACGAGCAGTACTTC
CDR3: CASSYSAHPSAYEQYF
J: TRBJ2-7
D: -
V: TRBV6-2/TRBV6-3
size: -

DNA: TGTGCCAGCAGTTTATACGCTGGGCCACCCCGCGACGAGCAGTACTTC
CDR3: CASSLYAGPPRDEQYF
J: TRBJ2-7
D: -
V: TRBV28
size: many

DNA: TGTGCCAGCAGTTTAGCCGAGGGGAAGGCCGGGGAGCTGCTTTTT
CDR3: CASSLAEGKAGELLF
J: TRBJ2-2
D: -
V: TRBV12-3/TRBV12-4
size: -

DNA: TGTGCCAGCAGCGTAGGAACAGGTGTCTTGAACACTGAAGCTTTCTTT
CDR3: CASSVGTGVLNTEAFF
J: TRBJ1-1
D: -
V: TRBV9
size: few

DNA: TGCAGCGTTTACCTGAACAGGGGACAAGAGACCCAGTACTTC
CDR3: CSVYLNRGQETQYF
J: TRBJ2-5
D: TRBD1
V: TRBV29-1
size: many

DNA: TGTGCCAGCACCGACACCTACACTGAAGCTTTCTTT
CDR3: CASTDTYTEAFF
J: TRBJ1-1
D: -
V: TRBV28
size: many

DNA: TGCAGTGCTACAACGACAGGGGGCGGCAATCAGCCCCAGCATTTT
CDR3: CSATTTGGGNQPQHF
J: TRBJ1-5
D: TRBD1
V: TRBV20-1
size: -

DNA: TGTGCCAGCAGAGACTCCGGACTGAGTGGCAATCAGCCCCAGCATTTT
CDR3: CASRDSGLSGNQPQHF
J: TRBJ1-5
D: -
V: TRBV2
size: many

DNA: TGCAGTGCTCTGGGACTTAAGAACACTGAAGCTTTCTTT
CDR3: CSALGLKNTEAFF
J: TRBJ1-1
D: -
V: TRBV20-1
size: few

DNA: TGCAGTGCTAGGGACGCGAGGCCCACGCTCGCTGAGCAGTTCTTC
CDR3: CSARDARPTLAEQFF
J: TRBJ2-1
D: -
V: TRBV20-1
size: -

DNA: TGTGCCAGCAGTTCCCACTCGGGGGAGCTGTTTTTT
CDR3: CASSSHSGELFF
J: TRBJ2-2
D: -
V: TRBV7-3
size: few

DNA: TGTGCCAGCAGCAAACCTTTTCCCCGACAGGACCAAGAGACCCAGTACTTC
CDR3: CASSKPFPRQDQETQYF
J: TRBJ2-5
D: -
V: TRBV28
size: many

DNA: TGCGCCAGCAGCCCGGCCGCACAGGTGCTCTACGAGCAGTACTTC
CDR3: CASSPAAQVLYEQYF
J: TRBJ2-7
D: -
V: TRBV5-1
size: few

DNA: TGTGCCAGCAGCTTGTCCGATTCTCAGCCCCAGCATTTT
CDR3: CASSLSDSQPQHF
J: TRBJ1-5
D: -
V: TRBV5-6
size: -

DNA: TGTGCCAGCACTGACAGGGCGGACACTGAAGCTTTCTTT
CDR3: CASTDRADTEAFF
J: TRBJ1-1
D: TRBD1
V: TRBV11-3
size: many

DNA: TGTGCCAGCAGCCCGATTAAGGGACAGGCGATAAGCTCTGGAAACACCATATATTTT
CDR3: CASSPIKGQAISSGNTIYF
J: TRBJ1-3
D: TRBD1
V: TRBV11-3
size: few

DNA: TGTGCCAGCGGCGGGACACCACCCTACGAGCAGTACTTC
CDR3: CASGGTPPYEQYF
J: TRBJ2-7
D: -
V: TRBV12-3/TRBV12-4
size: -

DNA: TGTGCCAGCTCTGGGTCGCTCTCCTACGAGCAGTACTTC
CDR3: CASSGSLSYEQYF
J: TRBJ2-7
D: -
V: TRBV6-1
size: many